The 31 T cell receptor beta chains below were found in one sample sequenced in a study of cytomegalovirus exposure and HLA in healthy donors. The table came from immunoSEQ multiplex PCR; TCRdb's copy has only in-frame clones and leaves some out. The sample yields 100,000 to 150,000 clones, over 90% seen once. Source material: PBMCs. The receptor set was obtained from a woman between 18 and 29 years old in good health and CMV-seronegative.

The V call is TRBV11-2, the J call TRBJ1-1, with D possibly TRBD1 on 5 matching bases. Per the germline V gene, CDR1 is SGHAT and CDR2 is FQNNGV. Trimming took off 0 bases at V and 1 base at J, with 12 bases between the two ends. CDR3 length equals 16 residues. CDR3 protein: CASSLDGWGGNTEAFF. As DNA, the CDR3 is TGTGCCAGCAGCTTAGATGGGTGGGGGGGGAACACTGAAGCTTTCTTT.

The V and J genes are TRBV10-1 and TRBJ1-1; D gene uncertain. Trimming pared 2 bases from V and 1 base from J, leaving 8 bases between. The CDR3 length is 14 residues. Germline V gene data show CDR1 as WNHNN and CDR2 as SYGVQD (reference sequence). The CDR3 loop is CASSEDIQNTEAFF. Written as DNA, the CDR3 is TGCGCCAGCAGTGAGGACATACAGAACACTGAAGCTTTCTTT.

The rearrangement joins TRBV2 to TRBJ2-5; 9 bases agree with TRBD1. V was pared by 7 bases and J by 1 base, with 7 bases of the junction left unmatched. Germline V CDR1 and CDR2: SNHLY, FYNNEI. There are 15 residues in the CDR3. This chain's CDR3 is CASTPYRGPQETQYF. The DNA for the CDR3 is TGTGCCAGCACCCCTTACAGGGGGCCCCAAGAGACCCAGTACTTC.

The chain combines TRBV19 with TRBJ1-5; no clear D. V lost 2 bases to trimming and J lost 4 bases, with 24 bases between them. The CDR3 has 19 residues. Germline V lookup: CDR1 LNHDA, CDR2 SQIVND (reference sequence). The CDR3 nucleotides are TGTGCCAGTAGTATAAAGTTGAGGTCCGGGGATGGAAAGAATCAGCCCCAGCATTTT. This gives the protein CASSIKLRSGDGKNQPQHF.

The chain couples TRBV5-4 to TRBJ2-4; weak D call: TRBD2 (6 bases). The CDR3 totals 15 residues. V was trimmed by 0 bases and J by 6 bases, leaving 13 bases between them. The germline V gene encodes CDR1 SGHNT and CDR2 YYREEE (reference sequence). The CDR3 coding sequence is TGTGCCAGCAGCTTGGTCGGGGACTCGCGAAACATTCAGTACTTC. This gives the protein CASSLVGDSRNIQYF.

This chain links TRBV27 with TRBJ2-7, with a tentative D call TRBD1 (6 bases). CDR3 length: 14 amino acids. The ends were cut back, 5 bases at V and 7 bases at J, with 18 bases in the middle. Germline V gene lookup returns CDR1 MNHEY and CDR2 SMNVEV (reference sequence). The DNA for the CDR3 is TGTGCCAGCAGTATGGGGACATCTTTAAGGGAGCAGTACTTC. Residues: CASSMGTSLREQYF.

The chain employs TRBV2 and TRBJ2-7; 11 bases align to TRBD2. V gave up 8 bases and J gave up 6 bases; unmatched junction bases: 6. The CDR3 totals 13 residues. Germline loops: CDR1 SNHLY, CDR2 FYNNEI. The CDR3 loop is CASETSGSGEQYF. The CDR3 region has the DNA TGTGCCAGCGAAACTAGCGGGAGTGGCGAGCAGTACTTC.

This chain connects TRBV5-1 to TRBJ1-2, with 10 bases fitting TRBD1. Germline values: CDR1 SGHRS, CDR2 YFSETQ. The CDR3 is made up of 16 amino acids. V was clipped by 0 bases and J by 4 bases; unmatched bases: 6. CDR3 bases: TGCGCCAGCAGCTTGGATCCGGGACAGGGGACCTATGGCTACACCTTC. It is translated as CASSLDPGQGTYGYTF.

The chain uses TRBV19 and TRBJ2-5; the D gene is possibly TRBD1 (5 bases). CDR3 length equals 14 residues. Germline CDR1 reads LNHDA; CDR2 reads SQIVND (reference sequence). The ends were cut back, 3 bases at V and 2 bases at J, with 10 bases in the middle. CDR3 protein: CASSIGQGQETQYF. CDR3 nucleotides: TGTGCCAGTAGTATCGGGCAGGGTCAAGAGACCCAGTACTTC.

The chain carries TRBV5-1 and TRBJ1-1, with 7 positions matching TRBD1. This CDR3 is built from 15 residues. Germline-derived CDR1 and CDR2 are SGHRS and YFSETQ. The V segment lost 4 bases and the J segment 0 bases; nucleotides outside the gene matches: 6. The CDR3 bases are TGCGCCAGCAGCCAGAGACAGGGTTTGAACACTGAAGCTTTCTTT. This codes for CASSQRQGLNTEAFF.

The chain recombines TRBV5-6 with TRBJ2-3; D remains unclear. Germline V CDR1 and CDR2: SGHDT, YYEEEE. V lost 0 bases and J lost 4, with 9 bases in between. The CDR3 is 14 amino acids. The CDR3 DNA sequence: TGTGCCAGCAGCTTGGGAGGATGGGCAGATACGCAGTATTTT. Amino acids: CASSLGGWADTQYF.

The chain links TRBV7-2 to TRBJ2-7; D perhaps matches TRBD2 (5 bases). The V end was cut by 6 bases, the J end by 2 bases, with 17 bases between. CDR3 length: 15 amino acids. The germline CDR1 and CDR2 sequences are SGHTA and FQGNSA. The CDR3: CASSSPGTLAYEQYF. The CDR3, as DNA: TGTGCCAGCAGTTCTCCGGGAACACTAGCCTACGAGCAGTACTTC.

The J gene is TRBJ2-3, the V gene TRBV14; TRBD2 aligns across 8 bases. The V segment lost 0 bases and the J segment 2 bases; nucleotides outside the gene matches: 7. The CDR3 runs to 17 residues. Germline V gives CDR1 SGHDN, CDR2 FVKESK. The CDR3, as DNA: TGTGCCAGCAGCCAAGATCTGGGGCGGGGGGACACAGATACGCAGTATTTT. This translates into CASSQDLGRGDTDTQYF.

This chain links TRBV10-1 with TRBJ2-1, with 8 bases identical to TRBD2. CDR3 length: 15 amino acids. Looked up from germline, CDR1 is WNHNN and CDR2 is SYGVQD (reference sequence). The junction had 8 bases not matched to a gene; V was cut back by 6 bases and J by 4 bases. CDR3 protein: CASSAGLGGYNEQFF. CDR3 sequence (DNA): TGCGCCAGCAGCGCGGGACTAGGTGGATACAATGAGCAGTTCTTC.

The chain has TRBV7-2 and TRBJ2-2; D perhaps matches TRBD2 (7 bases). The CDR3 contains 15 residues. V gave up 3 bases and J gave up 6 bases, with 14 bases separating them. Germline values: CDR1 SGHTA, CDR2 FQGNSA. CDR3 loop: CASSLGGGLSGELFF. The CDR3 DNA is TGTGCCAGCAGCTTGGGAGGGGGGCTTTCCGGGGAGCTGTTTTTT.

This chain connects TRBV7-9 to TRBJ1-5, with D unresolved. The germline V gene encodes CDR1 SEHNR and CDR2 FQNEAQ (reference sequence). The CDR3 covers 16 residues. V was clipped by 5 bases and J by 0 bases, with 14 bases between them. The CDR3: CASSSDEAYSNQPQHF. The CDR3 nucleotides are TGTGCCAGCAGCAGCGACGAAGCGTATAGCAATCAGCCCCAGCATTTT.

The chain employs TRBV19 and TRBJ2-1, with TRBD1 matching 7 bases. The germline V gene has CDR1 LNHDA and CDR2 SQIVND (reference sequence). Unmatched junction bases numbered 5, after V lost 5 bases and J lost 4 bases. The CDR3 extends over 14 amino acids. The CDR3 DNA sequence: TGTGCCAGTAGTGGGTTGACAGGGTACAATGAGCAGTTCTTC. Translated, it gives CASSGLTGYNEQFF.

The chain recombines TRBV5-6 with TRBJ1-2, with D unresolved. Trimming shortened V by 1 base and J by 0 bases, and 10 bases separated the two germline ends. Germline values: CDR1 SGHDT, CDR2 YYEEEE. The CDR3 runs to 15 residues. The CDR3 reads CASSLRLIANYGYTF. CDR3 in DNA: TGTGCCAGCAGCTTGAGACTGATAGCTAACTATGGCTACACCTTC.

The J gene is TRBJ1-6, the V gene TRBV7-9; tentatively, D is TRBD1 (5 bases). V lost 8 bases, J lost 7 bases, and 9 bases lay in between. The CDR3 totals 12 residues. The germline V gene has CDR1 SEHNR and CDR2 FQNEAQ (reference sequence). Here the CDR3 reads CASGGGNSPLHF. CDR3 bases: TGTGCCAGCGGCGGGGGAAATTCACCCCTCCACTTT.

This clone is a singleton in its sample. CDR3 loop: CASSTGTGTSGYTF. The CDR3 nucleotides are TGTGCCAGTAGCACCGGGACAGGGACGTCGGGCTACACCTTC. This rearrangement joins TRBV19 to TRBJ1-2, with 9 bases that match TRBD1. The CDR3 is made up of 14 amino acids. Losses at the gene ends were 6 bases for V and 8 bases for J; bases not matched to a gene: 10. Germline CDR1 is LNHDA and CDR2 is SQIVND (reference sequence).

The CDR3 sequence is CASSPTGWGQETQYF. Here the CDR3 DNA reads TGTGCCAGCAGTCCGACAGGGTGGGGACAAGAGACCCAGTACTTC. The chain has TRBV27 and TRBJ2-5; 7 nucleotides line up with TRBD1. V was pared by 5 bases and J by 2 bases, with 8 bases of the junction left unmatched. Germline CDR1 reads MNHEY; CDR2 reads SMNVEV (reference sequence). This CDR3 comprises 15 residues.

This rearrangement joins TRBV19 to TRBJ2-7; D uncertain. CDR1 and CDR2 (germline): LNHDA, SQIVND (reference sequence). The germline V and J ends were trimmed by 4 bases and 2 bases, with 12 bases remaining between them. The CDR3 consists of 14 residues. DNA for the CDR3: TGTGCCAGTAGTACGCAGGCCACGACCTACGAGCAGTACTTC. It specifies CASSTQATTYEQYF. Together with reference TRBV19 and TRBJ2-7, the CDR3 gives the full variable domain: DGGITQSPKYLFRKEGQNVTLSCEQNLNHDAMYWYRQDPGQGLRLIYYSQIVNDFQKGDIAEGYSVSREKKESFPLTVTSAQKNPTAFYLCASSTQATTYEQYFGPGTRLTVT.

The chain joins TRBV27 to TRBJ2-3, with TRBD2 matching over 8 bases. Germline V gene lookup returns CDR1 MNHEY and CDR2 SMNVEV (reference sequence). V was pared by 5 bases and J by 5 bases, with 9 bases of the junction left unmatched. The CDR3 extends over 15 amino acids. The CDR3 protein is CASSHKREWVDTQYF. The CDR3 DNA reads as TGTGCCAGCAGTCATAAGCGGGAGTGGGTAGATACGCAGTATTTT.

The V call is TRBV9, the J call TRBJ1-1; no reliable D call. Per the germline V gene, CDR1 is SGDLS and CDR2 is YYNGEE. The CDR3 totals 14 residues. V was cut by 0 bases and J by 1 base, with 7 bases left in between. In nucleotides, the CDR3 is TGTGCCAGCAGCGTAGCTGGCCAGAACACTGAAGCTTTCTTT. It yields the protein CASSVAGQNTEAFF. Together with reference TRBV9 and TRBJ1-1, the CDR3 gives the full variable domain: DSGVTQTPKHLITATGQRVTLRCSPRSGDLSVYWYQQSLDQGLQFLIQYYNGEERAKGNILERFSAQQFPDLHSELNLSSLELGDSALYFCASSVAGQNTEAFFGQGTRLTVV.

The chain links TRBV28 to TRBJ2-3, with D hard to call. Germline assignment: CDR1 MDHEN and CDR2 SYDVKM. This CDR3 has 13 amino acids. Trimming removed 3 bases at V and 6 bases at J, with 10 bases between. CDR3 coding DNA: TGTGCCAGCAGTTTCCCCCACAAGGATACGCAGTATTTT. Translated: CASSFPHKDTQYF.

The chain uses TRBV5-5 and TRBJ2-7; possible D gene TRBD2, 7 bases. Trimming pared 4 bases from V and 3 bases from J, leaving 14 bases between. The CDR3 totals 14 residues. The germline V gene encodes CDR1 SGHKS and CDR2 YYEKEE (reference sequence). CDR3 sequence: CASSPRGGLYEQYF. CDR3 bases: TGTGCCAGCAGCCCTCGCGGGGGCCTCTACGAGCAGTACTTC.

This clone was seen a few times. This chain connects TRBV27 to TRBJ2-7; 8 bases are a match to TRBD2. This CDR3 spans 15 amino acids. The J segment lost 3 bases and the V segment lost 3 bases, leaving 7 bases of the junction unmatched. CDR1 MNHEY and CDR2 SMNVEV come from the germline V gene (reference sequence). CDR3 region: CASSFTVAGLYEQYF. The CDR3, as DNA: TGTGCCAGCAGTTTCACGGTAGCGGGGCTCTACGAGCAGTACTTC.

This chain connects TRBV13 to TRBJ2-1; 12 bases align to TRBD2. The germline V gene encodes CDR1 PRHDT and CDR2 FYEKMQ (reference sequence). There are 15 residues in the CDR3. V lost 3 bases and J lost 7; bases outside the gene matches: 4. The DNA for the CDR3 is TGTGCCAGCAGCTTTTCTAGCGGGAGGGCAAATGAGCAGTTCTTC. Amino acids: CASSFSSGRANEQFF.

V and J are TRBV5-6 and TRBJ2-7; 7 nucleotides line up with TRBD2. V dropped 1 base and J dropped 1; count of bases not matched to a gene: 8. CDR3 size: 16 residues. The V gene's germline CDR1 is SGHDT and CDR2 YYEEEE. CDR3 sequence (DNA): TGTGCCAGCAGCTTGTTTACGGGGGGACTTTCCTACGAGCAGTACTTC. Translated, it gives CASSLFTGGLSYEQYF.

This chain uses TRBV28 with TRBJ2-2; tentatively, D is TRBD1 (5 bases). Looked up from germline, CDR1 is MDHEN and CDR2 is SYDVKM. The CDR3 is 13 residues long. V gave up 3 bases and J gave up 5 bases, with 7 bases separating them. The CDR3 protein is CASSFKGTGELFF. The CDR3 DNA follows: TGTGCCAGCAGTTTTAAGGGGACCGGGGAGCTGTTTTTT.

The chain recombines TRBV6-6 with TRBJ2-7; D possibly corresponds to TRBD1 (6 bases). The CDR3 totals 13 residues. Trimming stripped 7 bases from V and 3 bases from J, with 13 bases between. Germline CDR1 and CDR2: MNHNY and SVGAGI (reference sequence). CDR3 nucleotide sequence: TGTGCCAGCACTCCAGGGGATCGCTACGAGCAGTACTTC. Translating gives CASTPGDRYEQYF.